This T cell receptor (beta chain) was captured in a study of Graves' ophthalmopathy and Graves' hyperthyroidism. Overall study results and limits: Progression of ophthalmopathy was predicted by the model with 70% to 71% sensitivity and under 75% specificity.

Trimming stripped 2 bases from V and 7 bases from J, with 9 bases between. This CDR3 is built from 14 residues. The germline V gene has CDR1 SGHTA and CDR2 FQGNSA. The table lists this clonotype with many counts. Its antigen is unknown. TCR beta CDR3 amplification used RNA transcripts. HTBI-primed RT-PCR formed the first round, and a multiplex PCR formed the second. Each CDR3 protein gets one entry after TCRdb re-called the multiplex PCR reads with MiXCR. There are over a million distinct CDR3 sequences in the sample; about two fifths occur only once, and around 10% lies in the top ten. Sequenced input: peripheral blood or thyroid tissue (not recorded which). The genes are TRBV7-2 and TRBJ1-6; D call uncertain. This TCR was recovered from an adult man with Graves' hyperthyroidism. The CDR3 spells CASSLRLRNSPLHF. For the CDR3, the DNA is TGTGCCAGCAGCTTACGTTTGAGGAATTCACCCCTCCACTTT.